Shown below are 28 T cell receptor beta chains from a single sample sequenced in a study of T cell repertoires in cytomegalovirus infection. Their specific antigens are unknown. TCRdb itself ran the reads through MiXCR, one entry per CDR3 protein. This repertoire shows about 830,000 distinct CDR3 sequences, 30% to 35% found once; its top ten account for 9.5% to 15%. The specimen comprised cultured CD8+ T cells from PBMCs, sampled from culture after CMV antigen stimulation. The receptor source for this set is a human donor in good health (CMV status not recorded). Some clones in this sample may be carry-over from other donors' samples.

This clonotype came up a few times. The V and J genes are TRBV9 and TRBJ2-5, with D possibly matching TRBD1 (6 bases). Germline V CDR1 and CDR2: SGDLS, YYNGEE. CDR3 length: 16 amino acids. V gave up 4 bases and J gave up 0 bases, with 16 bases separating them. CDR3: CASSSWDIPYQETQYF. Written as DNA, the CDR3 is TGTGCCAGCAGCTCCTGGGACATCCCGTACCAAGAGACCCAGTACTTC.

This clonotype was counted between two and nine times. The chain links TRBV13 to TRBJ1-6; D call uncertain. Trimming cost V 1 base and J 7 bases, with 11 bases left between them. Germline V gene lookup returns CDR1 PRHDT and CDR2 FYEKMQ (reference sequence). The CDR3 spans 15 residues. CDR3 nucleotide sequence: TGTGCCAGCAGCTTAGAGGGTATTCTCAATTCACCCCTCCACTTT. It is translated as CASSLEGILNSPLHF.

The chain joins TRBV10-3 to TRBJ2-1, with TRBD2 identical over 8 bases. The V gene end was trimmed by 7 bases and the J gene end by 9 bases; junction bases not matched to a gene: 11. The CDR3 totals 14 residues. Per the germline V gene, CDR1 is ENHRY and CDR2 is SYGVKD. This chain's CDR3 is CAIMGGGTIFEQFF. The CDR3 nucleotides read TGTGCCATCATGGGCGGGGGGACTATTTTTGAGCAGTTCTTC.

This clonotype was picked up a small number of times. The V and J genes are TRBV9 and TRBJ2-1, with 9 positions matching TRBD2. The germline CDR1 and CDR2 sequences are SGDLS and YYNGEE. The CDR3 is 15 amino acids. V lost 0 bases to trimming and J lost 8 bases; unmatched junction nucleotides: 6. The CDR3 sequence: CASSVGGGVRDEQFF. The CDR3 bases are TGTGCCAGCAGCGTAGGCGGGGGGGTGCGTGATGAGCAGTTCTTC.

The DNA for the CDR3 is TGTGCCAGCAGTCCTTGGGGGGGGGGCCTTGGTGAGCAGTTCTTC. This codes for CASSPWGGGLGEQFF. The chain recombines TRBV6-6 with TRBJ2-1; D is perhaps TRBD2 (7 bases). The CDR3 is 15 residues long. Trimming removed 5 bases from V and 9 bases from J, with 20 bases in between. Germline V CDR1 and CDR2: MNHNY, SVGAGI (reference sequence).

In this sample, this clonotype turned up a few times. The V gene is TRBV28, the J gene TRBJ1-5, with D uncertain. The CDR3 sequence is 14 residues long. Trimming stripped 3 bases from V and 5 bases from J, with 11 bases between. The germline V gene has CDR1 MDHEN and CDR2 SYDVKM. The CDR3 sequence: CASSFISSDQPQHF. The CDR3 region has the DNA TGTGCCAGCAGTTTCATAAGTTCCGATCAGCCCCAGCATTTT.

Many counts were recorded for this clonotype. The V and J genes are TRBV7-2 and TRBJ2-5; 9 bases agree with TRBD2. The CDR3 runs 20 residues. Germline V CDR1 and CDR2: SGHTA, FQGNSA. V lost 2 bases to trimming and J lost 2 bases; unmatched junction nucleotides: 18. DNA for the CDR3: TGTGCCAGCAGCTTATATTTCCCTCCTAGATTAGCGGGGGTACAAGAGACCCAGTACTTC. This translates into CASSLYFPPRLAGVQETQYF.

The chain joins TRBV20-1 to TRBJ1-2; 9 nucleotides line up with TRBD1. The germline V gene encodes CDR1 DFQATT and CDR2 SNEGSKA (reference sequence). V lost 2 bases to trimming and J lost 3 bases; unmatched junction nucleotides: 4. The CDR3 covers 14 residues. The CDR3 reads CSARSGQGDYGYTF. CDR3 nucleotide sequence: TGCAGTGCTAGATCGGGACAGGGAGACTATGGCTACACCTTC.

This clonotype was seen more than once but under ten times. V usage is TRBV5-1 and J usage is TRBJ1-2; possible D gene TRBD1, 5 bases. Trimming removed 4 bases from V and 4 bases from J, with 23 bases in between. This CDR3 has 17 amino acids. CDR1 is SGHRS and CDR2 is YFSETQ in the germline V gene. CDR3 in DNA: TGCGCCAGCAGCGGCCGGGACTATTTAAATCTGGGCTATGGCTACACCTTC. This gives the protein CASSGRDYLNLGYGYTF.

This chain uses TRBV19 with TRBJ2-1, with 9 positions matching TRBD2. CDR1 LNHDA and CDR2 SQIVND come from the germline V gene (reference sequence). The CDR3 totals 15 residues. The J segment lost 7 bases and the V segment lost 7 bases, leaving 11 bases of the junction unmatched. The DNA for the CDR3 is TGTGCCAGTATTTCTCCGGGACTAGCAGGAAATGAGCAGTTCTTC. Protein sequence: CASISPGLAGNEQFF.

This clonotype has only a few counts. The rearrangement joins TRBV19 to TRBJ1-6, with 8 bases matching TRBD1. CDR1 and CDR2 from the germline V gene are LNHDA and SQIVND (reference sequence). Trimming took 5 bases from V and 4 from J; bases not matched to a gene: 7. The CDR3 sequence is 16 residues long. For the CDR3, the DNA is TGTGCCAGTAGTCAATCTACAGGGGGTTATAATTCACCCCTCCACTTT. Encoded protein: CASSQSTGGYNSPLHF. Based on the CDR3 plus reference TRBV19 and TRBJ1-6, the full variable domain is DGGITQSPKYLFRKEGQNVTLSCEQNLNHDAMYWYRQDPGQGLRLIYYSQIVNDFQKGDIAEGYSVSREKKESFPLTVTSAQKNPTAFYLCASSQSTGGYNSPLHFGNGTRLTVT.

The rearrangement joins TRBV7-9 to TRBJ1-2; D is perhaps TRBD1 (5 bases). Germline V CDR1 and CDR2: SEHNR, FQNEAQ (reference sequence). V was pared by 4 bases and J by 1 base, with 10 bases between. This CDR3 has 14 residues. CDR3 region: CASSSPTDNYGYTF. Here the CDR3 DNA reads TGTGCCAGCAGCTCACCGACAGATAACTATGGCTACACCTTC.

The table lists this clonotype with many counts. This chain joins TRBV11-2 and TRBJ2-3, with 7 nucleotides matching TRBD2. The V gene end was trimmed by 6 bases and the J gene end by 3 bases; junction bases not matched to a gene: 12. This CDR3 is 16 amino acids long. CDR1 is SGHAT and CDR2 is FQNNGV in the germline V gene. Here the CDR3 DNA reads TGTGCCAGCAGATATCGGGGAGGGAGTAGGACAGATACGCAGTATTTT. Translating it yields CASRYRGGSRTDTQYF.

This clonotype was recorded once. The chain has TRBV5-8 and TRBJ2-5, with 11 nucleotides matching TRBD2. V shed 3 bases, J shed 7 bases, and the junction held 8 bases outside the gene matches. Germline V gene lookup returns CDR1 SGHTS and CDR2 YDEGEE. The CDR3 has 15 residues. DNA of the CDR3: TGTGCCAGCAGCTCCGGGACTAGCGGTATCGGGACCCAGTACTTC. Translation gives CASSSGTSGIGTQYF.

This clonotype was seen a few times. This chain connects TRBV28 to TRBJ1-5; tentatively, D is TRBD1 (5 bases). Germline-derived CDR1 and CDR2 are MDHEN and SYDVKM. The length of the CDR3 is 19 residues. V lost 6 bases to trimming and J lost 0 bases, with 24 bases between them. CDR3 region: CASSPLMSRAPNSNQPQHF. The DNA for the CDR3 is TGTGCCAGCAGCCCCCTTATGTCCAGGGCTCCCAATAGCAATCAGCCCCAGCATTTT.

The chain links TRBV6-1 to TRBJ1-1; D remains ambiguous. Deletions cut 2 bases from V and 6 bases from J, with 16 bases between. Germline CDR1 reads MNHNS; CDR2 reads SASEGT. The CDR3 length is 15 residues. The CDR3 sequence: CASSETESPISEAFF. The CDR3 bases are TGTGCCAGCAGTGAAACAGAAAGCCCAATATCTGAAGCTTTCTTT.

In its sample, this clonotype was seen many times. This rearrangement joins TRBV7-2 to TRBJ1-3, with 7 bases that match TRBD1. Germline lookup yields CDR1 SGHTA and CDR2 FQGNSA. With 4 bases clipped from V and 2 bases from J, the junction kept 5 bases outside the gene matches. This CDR3 has 15 residues. CDR3 protein: CASSSGQYTGNTIYF. CDR3 coding DNA: TGTGCCAGCAGCTCGGGACAGTATACTGGAAACACCATATATTTT.

The chain carries TRBV13 and TRBJ1-5; tentative D call: TRBD1 (6 bases). CDR3 length equals 14 residues. CDR1 and CDR2 from the germline V gene are PRHDT and FYEKMQ (reference sequence). V shed 3 bases and J shed 5 bases, with 11 bases lying between them. The CDR3 DNA follows: TGTGCCAGCAGCTTTCGGGGGGCCTATCAGCCCCAGCATTTT. This codes for CASSFRGAYQPQHF.

This clonotype was seen at least ten times. The V call is TRBV7-6, the J call TRBJ2-3, with D perhaps being TRBD1 or TRBD2 (5 bases each). The germline V gene encodes CDR1 SGHVS and CDR2 FNYEAQ. Trimming left V 1 base short and J 6 bases short, with 20 bases between. The CDR3 length is 17 residues. This CDR3 reads CASSLVGSLPGADTQYF. The CDR3 DNA is TGTGCCAGCAGCTTAGTTGGCAGCCTCCCCGGGGCGGATACGCAGTATTTT.

This clonotype was picked up a small number of times. Relative to the germline gene, one junction end is altered; a read error may explain this. The chain uses TRBV7-7 and TRBJ2-1; D is perhaps TRBD1 or TRBD2 (6 bases each). This CDR3 is built from 14 residues. Germline lookup yields CDR1 SSHAT and CDR2 FNYEAQ (reference sequence). CDR3 sequence: CASSLSPGADEQFF. The CDR3 DNA sequence: TGTGCTAGCAGCTTAAGTCCGGGGGCTGATGAGCAGTTCTTC.

V gene TRBV5-1 combines with J gene TRBJ1-1, with D possibly TRBD1 on 6 matching bases. Germline CDR1 is SGHRS and CDR2 is YFSETQ. Trimming took off 0 bases at V and 2 bases at J, with 14 bases between the two ends. This CDR3 region has 16 residues. The CDR3 DNA reads as TGCGCCAGCAGCTTGGCCCAATCAGGGGCAAACACTGAAGCTTTCTTT. It translates to CASSLAQSGANTEAFF. Variable domain in full (rest from reference TRBV5-1 and TRBJ1-1): KAGVTQTPRYLIKTRGQQVTLSCSPISGHRSVSWYQQTPGQGLQFLFEYFSETQRNKGNFPGRFSGRQFSNSRSEMNVSTLELGDSALYLCASSLAQSGANTEAFFGQGTRLTVV.

This clonotype was counted only a few times. The junction and the germline gene differ at one end; a read error may be behind it. CDR3 sequence: CVSSLTRYNEQFF. The CDR3 DNA follows: TGTGTCAGCAGCTTGACTCGTTACAATGAGCAGTTCTTC. V is TRBV12-3 or TRBV12-4 and J is TRBJ2-1; no firm D call. This CDR3 region has 13 residues.

The chain recombines TRBV6-1 with TRBJ2-7, with a tentative D call TRBD1 (5 bases). The CDR3 spans 14 residues. Germline V gene data show CDR1 as MNHNS and CDR2 as SASEGT. Trimming removed 4 bases at V and 0 bases at J, with 10 bases between. The CDR3 spells CASSVTAHSYEQYV. CDR3 bases: TGTGCCAGCAGTGTGACAGCTCACTCCTACGAGCAGTACGTC.

J is TRBJ1-1 and V is TRBV19; TRBD1 might be the D (6 bases). This CDR3 contains 12 residues. Germline assignment: CDR1 LNHDA and CDR2 SQIVND (reference sequence). The V and J ends lost 7 bases and 10 bases respectively, with 16 bases between them. The CDR3 DNA is TGTGCCAGTATCCCCGGTGGGGGCCTAGCTTTCTTT. Its translation is CASIPGGGLAFF. The whole variable domain, filled in from reference TRBV19 and TRBJ1-1, reads DGGITQSPKYLFRKEGQNVTLSCEQNLNHDAMYWYRQDPGQGLRLIYYSQIVNDFQKGDIAEGYSVSREKKESFPLTVTSAQKNPTAFYLCASIPGGGLAFFGQGTRLTVV.

This clonotype was observed many times. The chain recombines TRBV7-2 with TRBJ2-5; no clear D. The CDR3 consists of 16 residues. Germline CDR1 reads SGHTA; CDR2 reads FQGNSA. V was clipped by 0 bases and J by 1 base, with 12 bases between them. The CDR3 loop reads CASSLAPSVSQETQYF. The CDR3 bases are TGTGCCAGCAGCTTAGCGCCGTCTGTCAGCCAAGAGACCCAGTACTTC.

This clonotype occurred many times. The chain recombines TRBV12-3 or TRBV12-4 with TRBJ2-5; D not certain. The CDR3 is made up of 13 amino acids. Trimming pared 2 bases from V and 1 base from J, leaving 5 bases between. Here the CDR3 DNA reads TGTGCCAGCAGTTTAATCGGCCAAGAGACCCAGTACTTC. This translates into CASSLIGQETQYF.

This clonotype has more than one count but fewer than ten. V usage is TRBV7-9 and J usage is TRBJ2-6, with 7 bases aligning to TRBD1. Germline CDR1 SEHNR, CDR2 FQNEAQ (reference sequence). The J segment lost 3 bases and the V segment lost 3 bases, leaving 8 bases of the junction unmatched. This CDR3 contains 17 residues. The DNA of the CDR3 is TGTGCCAGCAGCTTTACAGGGGCCTACGGTGGGGCCAACGTCCTGACTTTC. Residues: CASSFTGAYGGANVLTF.

This clonotype was seen only a few times. The rearrangement links TRBV6-1 to TRBJ1-5; no clear D gene. CDR1 is MNHNS, CDR2 SASEGT, per germline. V shed 2 bases and J shed 7 bases, with 12 bases lying between them. This CDR3 is 14 amino acids long. The CDR3 protein is CASSEWGNQQPQHF. CDR3 coding DNA: TGTGCCAGCAGTGAATGGGGAAATCAGCAGCCCCAGCATTTT.